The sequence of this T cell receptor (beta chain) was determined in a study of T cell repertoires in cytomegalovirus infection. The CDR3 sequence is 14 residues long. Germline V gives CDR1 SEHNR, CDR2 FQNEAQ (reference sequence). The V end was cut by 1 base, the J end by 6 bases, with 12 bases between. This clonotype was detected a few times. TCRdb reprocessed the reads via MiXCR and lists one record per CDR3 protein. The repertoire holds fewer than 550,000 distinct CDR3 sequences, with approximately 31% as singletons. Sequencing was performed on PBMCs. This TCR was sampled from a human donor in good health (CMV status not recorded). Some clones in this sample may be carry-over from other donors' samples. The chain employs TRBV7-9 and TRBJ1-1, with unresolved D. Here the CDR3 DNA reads TGTGCCAGCAGCTTAGTCCAAGGAGGGTCTGAAGCTTTCTTT. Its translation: CASSLVQGGSEAFF.